Shown below are 5 T cell receptor beta chains from a single sample sequenced in a study of cytomegalovirus exposure and HLA in healthy donors. 13 Jbeta primers and 60 Vbeta primers were used for the PCR. Repertoires were generated with immunoSEQ multiplex PCR, while TCRdb's copy carries only in-frame clones and drops some. The sample consists of roughly 130,000 clones, about 80% of them appearing once. What was sequenced was PBMCs. The receptors shown here come from a boy aged 2 to 10 in good health and CMV-seronegative.

CDR3 nucleotide sequence: TGTGCCAGCAGCTTCGGGGGGACAGGGGGCATCCACGAGCAGTACGTC. It is translated as CASSFGGTGGIHEQYV. The gene calls are TRBV5-6 and TRBJ2-7; 12 bases line up with TRBD1. Germline V gene sequence: CDR1 SGHDT, CDR2 YYEEEE. The J segment lost 5 bases and the V segment lost 2 bases, leaving 8 bases of the junction unmatched. The CDR3 loop spans 16 amino acids.

This clone was recorded only once. V and J are TRBV2 and TRBJ1-1; 9 bases align to TRBD1. J was trimmed by 10 bases and V by 4 bases; bases with no gene match: 10. Germline values: CDR1 SNHLY, CDR2 FYNNEI. The CDR3 totals 14 residues. CDR3 in DNA: TGTGCCAGCAGTGCCCCGGGACAGGGCTTTGGAGCTTTCTTT. Residues: CASSAPGQGFGAFF.

The J gene is TRBJ2-3, the V gene TRBV27, with 12 nucleotides matching TRBD2. The V gene end was trimmed by 4 bases and the J gene end by 2 bases; junction bases not matched to a gene: 10. Germline lookup yields CDR1 MNHEY and CDR2 SMNVEV (reference sequence). The CDR3 is made up of 18 amino acids. CDR3: CASSSPPSSGRVTDTQYF. CDR3 nucleotides: TGTGCCAGCAGTTCGCCCCCCTCTAGCGGGAGGGTCACAGATACGCAGTATTTT.

This clone was recorded once. The J gene is TRBJ1-3, the V gene TRBV9; D gene unclear. V was shortened by 4 bases and J by 3 bases, with 8 bases between the two germline ends. Germline V lookup: CDR1 SGDLS, CDR2 YYNGEE. There are 13 residues in the CDR3. The CDR3: CASSSPNGNTIYF. The CDR3 DNA is TGTGCCAGCAGCTCCCCTAATGGAAACACCATATATTTT.

The chain is built from TRBV9 and TRBJ1-5; 8 positions agree with TRBD1. The germline CDR1 and CDR2 sequences are SGDLS and YYNGEE. The trim removed 3 bases at V and 6 bases at J, leaving 8 bases unmatched. There are 15 residues in the CDR3. The DNA for the CDR3 is TGTGCCAGCAGCGGCTCGGACAGGGAAGGTCAGCCCCAGCATTTT. Residues: CASSGSDREGQPQHF.